Below are 32 T cell receptor beta chains sequenced from a single sample in a study of cytomegalovirus exposure and HLA in healthy donors. The PCR had 60 Vbeta and 13 Jbeta primers. Clones were read by immunoSEQ multiplex PCR, and TCRdb kept only the in-frame ones, dropping some. Of around 130,000 clones detected, roughly 80% appear once; the ten largest clones hold approximately 2.1%. The material sequenced was PBMCs. Receptors were obtained from a man aged 25 to 40 in good health and CMV-seronegative.

V is TRBV5-1 and J is TRBJ1-2, with TRBD1 identical over 8 bases. The CDR3 has 13 amino acids. The V and J ends lost 4 bases and 7 bases, in that order; junction bases with no gene match: 6. Germline V lookup: CDR1 SGHRS, CDR2 YFSETQ. The DNA for the CDR3 is TGCGCCAGCAGCGGCAGGGGGCCGGGTGGCTACACCTTC. It specifies CASSGRGPGGYTF. Looking up the rest from reference TRBV5-1 and TRBJ1-2 gives the full variable domain: KAGVTQTPRYLIKTRGQQVTLSCSPISGHRSVSWYQQTPGQGLQFLFEYFSETQRNKGNFPGRFSGRQFSNSRSEMNVSTLELGDSALYLCASSGRGPGGYTFGSGTRLTVV.

A word on this clone: Other DNA sequences in this specimen translate into the identical CDR3. The rearrangement links TRBV27 to TRBJ1-2; D may be TRBD1 (6 bases). V was pared by 4 bases and J by 5 bases, with 14 bases between. The V gene's germline CDR1 is MNHEY and CDR2 SMNVEV (reference sequence). The CDR3 has 14 residues. The CDR3 region has the DNA TGTGCCAGCAGTTCATCCGGGACAAGATATGGCTACACCTTC. This sequence encodes CASSSSGTRYGYTF.

The genes are TRBV7-9 and TRBJ1-5; the D gene is possibly TRBD1 (5 bases). This CDR3 contains 14 residues. CDR1 is SEHNR and CDR2 is FQNEAQ in the germline V gene (reference sequence). Trimming took off 1 base at V and 6 bases at J, with 10 bases between the two ends. The CDR3 bases are TGTGCCAGCAGCTTAGAAGCGGGGCCTCAGCCCCAGCATTTT. It encodes CASSLEAGPQPQHF. The variable domain in full, completed from reference TRBV7-9 and TRBJ1-5, reads DTGVSQNPRHKITKRGQNVTFRCDPISEHNRLYWYRQTLGQGPEFLTYFQNEAQLEKSRLLSDRFSAERPKGSFSTLEIQRTEQGDSAMYLCASSLEAGPQPQHFGDGTRLSIL.

The chain combines TRBV2 with TRBJ1-1; D is possibly TRBD1 (6 bases). The CDR3 totals 14 residues. Trimming left V 5 bases short and J 2 bases short, with 12 bases between. Germline V gives CDR1 SNHLY, CDR2 FYNNEI. The CDR3 loop reads CASSFRGQNTEAFF. CDR3 in DNA: TGTGCCAGCAGTTTCAGGGGACAAAACACTGAAGCTTTCTTT.

The chain has TRBV5-6 and TRBJ2-5; 7 bases match TRBD2. CDR3 length equals 13 residues. Trimming cost V 2 bases and J 10 bases; bases outside gene matches: 8. CDR1 is SGHDT and CDR2 is YYEEEE in the germline V gene. The CDR3 loop is CASSLAGTRGQYF. CDR3 in DNA: TGTGCCAGCAGCTTAGCGGGGACCCGAGGCCAGTACTTC.

This clone was seen a few times. The chain has TRBV19 and TRBJ2-1; the D is unclear. Germline assignment: CDR1 LNHDA and CDR2 SQIVND (reference sequence). Trimming removed 1 base at V and 3 bases at J, with 13 bases between. The CDR3 runs to 16 residues. CDR3 coding DNA: TGTGCCAGTAGTATAGGTACACCTCCCCTCTACAATGAGCAGTTCTTC. This gives the protein CASSIGTPPLYNEQFF.

This clone was counted only a few times. The chain recombines TRBV28 with TRBJ2-5, with 12 bases identical to TRBD1. V trimming: 2 bases; J trimming: 3 bases; junction bases outside the gene matches: 4. CDR1 is MDHEN and CDR2 is SYDVKM in the germline V gene. The CDR3 consists of 16 residues. The CDR3 DNA is TGTGCCAGCAGTTTAGGGACAGGGGGCTACGAAGAGACCCAGTACTTC. Translating gives CASSLGTGGYEETQYF.

The chain carries TRBV7-2 and TRBJ2-2; 8 bases line up with TRBD2. The junction had 6 bases not matched to a gene; V was cut back by 0 bases and J by 6 bases. There are 16 residues in the CDR3. From germline, CDR1 is SGHTA and CDR2 FQGNSA. The CDR3 sequence is CASSLAGLAGAGELFF. The CDR3 DNA reads TGTGCCAGCAGCTTAGCTGGGCTAGCGGGTGCCGGGGAGCTGTTTTTT. Full variable domain (remainder filled in from reference TRBV7-2 and TRBJ2-2): GAGVSQSPSNKVTEKGKDVELRCDPISGHTALYWYRQSLGQGLEFLIYFQGNSAPDKSGLPSDRFSAERTGGSVSTLTIQRTQQEDSAVYLCASSLAGLAGAGELFFGEGSRLTVL.

The chain couples TRBV29-1 to TRBJ2-1; 16 nucleotides align to TRBD2. The germline V gene has CDR1 SQVTM and CDR2 ANQGSEA. CDR3 length equals 17 residues. V dropped 3 bases and J dropped 2; count of bases not matched to a gene: 4. The CDR3 spells CSVEGLAGGITYNEQFF. The DNA for the CDR3 is TGCAGCGTTGAGGGACTAGCGGGGGGGATTACCTACAATGAGCAGTTCTTC.

V and J are TRBV5-6 and TRBJ2-3; 9 nucleotides line up with TRBD2. J gave up 1 base and V 0 bases, and 6 bases lay outside the gene matches. Germline lookup yields CDR1 SGHDT and CDR2 YYEEEE. The CDR3 covers 17 residues. CDR3 in DNA: TGTGCCAGCAGCTTGGGCCGGGTAGCGGGGGGCACAGATACGCAGTATTTT. Its protein product is CASSLGRVAGGTDTQYF.

V and J are TRBV9 and TRBJ2-3; D might be TRBD2 (6 bases). Trimming took off 4 bases at V and 2 bases at J, with 8 bases between the two ends. Germline loops: CDR1 SGDLS, CDR2 YYNGEE. The CDR3 is 13 residues long. The CDR3 sequence is CASSPDYTDTQYF. CDR3 DNA sequence: TGTGCCAGCAGCCCGGACTACACAGATACGCAGTATTTT. The whole variable domain, remainder taken from reference TRBV9 and TRBJ2-3, is DSGVTQTPKHLITATGQRVTLRCSPRSGDLSVYWYQQSLDQGLQFLIQYYNGEERAKGNILERFSAQQFPDLHSELNLSSLELGDSALYFCASSPDYTDTQYFGPGTRLTVL.

The chain uses TRBV30 and TRBJ2-3; TRBD1 matches 10 bases. Trimming at V came to 1 base and at J to 5 bases, leaving 3 bases not matched to a gene. Germline assignment: CDR1 GTSNPN and CDR2 SVGIG (reference sequence). This CDR3 contains 14 residues. The CDR3 coding sequence is TGTGCCTGGAGTGGGGGACAGGGGATAGATACGCAGTATTTT. It is translated as CAWSGGQGIDTQYF.

CDR3 bases: TGTGCCAGTAGCCCGGACAGGGTTCAGCCCCAGCATTTT. Residues: CASSPDRVQPQHF. The rearrangement uses TRBV19 and TRBJ1-5; 8 bases match TRBD1. Trimming cost V 6 bases and J 6 bases; bases outside gene matches: 4. In germline, CDR1 is LNHDA, CDR2 SQIVND (reference sequence). The CDR3 extends over 13 amino acids.

The chain employs TRBV7-9 and TRBJ1-3; D uncertain. Germline V gene data show CDR1 as SEHNR and CDR2 as FQNEAQ (reference sequence). The length of the CDR3 is 12 residues. CDR3 sequence: CGSEPSGNTIYF. CDR3 nucleotide sequence: TGTGGGTCAGAACCCTCTGGAAACACCATATATTTT. The full variable domain, rest sourced from reference TRBV7-9 and TRBJ1-3, is DTGVSQNPRHKITKRGQNVTFRCDPISEHNRLYWYRQTLGQGPEFLTYFQNEAQLEKSRLLSDRFSAERPKGSFSTLEIQRTEQGDSAMYLCGSEPSGNTIYFGEGSWLTVV.

The chain has TRBV4-3 and TRBJ1-6; 9 bases are shared with TRBD1. The CDR3 spans 16 residues. Unmatched junction bases numbered 11, after V lost 4 bases and J lost 10 bases. Germline loops: CDR1 LGHNA, CDR2 YSLEER. The CDR3 region is CASSLRFGDRESPLHF. The CDR3 DNA is TGCGCCAGCAGCCTTAGGTTCGGGGACAGGGAATCACCCCTCCACTTT.

The rearrangement links TRBV6-5 to TRBJ2-7, with TRBD1 matching 8 bases. The J segment lost 5 bases and the V segment lost 5 bases, leaving 11 bases of the junction unmatched. From germline, CDR1 is MNHEY and CDR2 SVGAGI. This CDR3 has 15 amino acids. The CDR3 loop reads CASSKPDRGLDEQYF. The CDR3 DNA follows: TGTGCCAGCAGTAAACCTGACAGGGGTCTCGACGAGCAGTACTTC.

This chain uses TRBV9 with TRBJ1-2; no clear D. Germline V gene lookup returns CDR1 SGDLS and CDR2 YYNGEE. V lost 6 bases and J lost 1, with 4 bases in between. The CDR3 runs 11 residues. The CDR3 nucleotides read TGTGCCAGCAACGGTAACTATGGCTACACCTTC. It codes for CASNGNYGYTF.

The chain's CDR3 is CASSPLAGDGTDTQYF. The CDR3 coding sequence is TGTGCCAGCTCACCTTTAGCGGGGGACGGCACAGATACGCAGTATTTT. The chain combines TRBV18 with TRBJ2-3; 9 bases match TRBD2. V was clipped by 3 bases and J by 1 base; unmatched bases: 5. Germline CDR1 and CDR2: KGHSH and LQKENI. The CDR3 contains 16 residues. The full variable domain, rest sourced from reference TRBV18 and TRBJ2-3, is NAGVMQNPRHLVRRRGQEARLRCSPMKGHSHVYWYRQLPEEGLKFMVYLQKENIIDESGMPKERFSAEFPKEGPSILRIQQVVRGDSAAYFCASSPLAGDGTDTQYFGPGTRLTVL.

The chain links TRBV14 to TRBJ2-1; 12 bases agree with TRBD2. The V gene's germline CDR1 is SGHDN and CDR2 FVKESK. This CDR3 has 15 residues. The J segment lost 7 bases and the V segment lost 5 bases, leaving 6 bases of the junction unmatched. The CDR3 spells CASSSSGGAGNEQFF. CDR3 nucleotides: TGTGCCAGCAGCTCTAGCGGGGGGGCCGGAAATGAGCAGTTCTTC.

This clone came up once. The V and J genes are TRBV19 and TRBJ1-5; D gene uncertain. The CDR3 totals 14 residues. Trimming cost V 6 bases and J 3 bases, with 12 bases left between them. The germline V gene encodes CDR1 LNHDA and CDR2 SQIVND (reference sequence). CDR3 amino acids: CASSDGLINQPQHF. The CDR3 nucleotides read TGTGCCAGTAGCGACGGACTGATCAATCAGCCCCAGCATTTT.

The J gene is TRBJ1-5, the V gene TRBV7-2, with D maybe TRBD1 (5 bases). Trimming left V 0 bases short and J 6 bases short, with 6 bases between. There are 13 residues in the CDR3. Germline V gives CDR1 SGHTA, CDR2 FQGNSA. The CDR3 DNA follows: TGTGCCAGCAGCTTAGCAGGGGCTCAGCCCCAGCATTTT. It is translated as CASSLAGAQPQHF. Variable domain in full (rest from reference TRBV7-2 and TRBJ1-5): GAGVSQSPSNKVTEKGKDVELRCDPISGHTALYWYRQSLGQGLEFLIYFQGNSAPDKSGLPSDRFSAERTGGSVSTLTIQRTQQEDSAVYLCASSLAGAQPQHFGDGTRLSIL.

The genes are TRBV4-2 and TRBJ2-7; 13 bases map to TRBD2. Germline V CDR1 and CDR2: LGHNA, YNFKEQ. CDR3 size: 17 residues. V lost 0 bases, J lost 3 bases, and 5 bases stayed unmatched. The CDR3 sequence is CASSQETTSGGIYEQYF. CDR3 nucleotides: TGTGCCAGCAGCCAAGAGACGACTAGCGGGGGGATCTACGAGCAGTACTTC.

This chain links TRBV7-2 with TRBJ1-4; unclear D gene. This CDR3 is 14 amino acids long. The germline V gene encodes CDR1 SGHTA and CDR2 FQGNSA. The V end lost 2 bases, the J end lost 8 bases, and 12 bases lay between the germline ends. As DNA, the CDR3 is TGTGCCAGCAGCTTATATCCAGGCAAGGAAAAACTGTTTTTT. Encoded protein: CASSLYPGKEKLFF.

The V call is TRBV27, the J call TRBJ2-2; tentatively, D is TRBD2 (7 bases). CDR1 and CDR2 (germline): MNHEY, SMNVEV (reference sequence). Trimming cost V 3 bases and J 8 bases, with 19 bases left between them. This CDR3 is 16 amino acids long. The CDR3 DNA follows: TGTGCCAGCAGTTTTTGGGGGGGGCAGAAGACGGGGGAGCTGTTTTTT. It encodes CASSFWGGQKTGELFF.

As to this clone: Germline and junction disagree at one end, which may indicate a read error. The chain links TRBV7-9 to TRBJ2-7; 7 bases map to TRBD2. The CDR3 consists of 14 residues. CDR1 is SEHNR, CDR2 FQNEAQ, per germline (reference sequence). CDR3 bases: TGTTCCAGCAGCCGCAGCGGGGCGACCTACGAGCAGTACTTC. This codes for CSSSRSGATYEQYF.

CDR3 loop: CASSTSGGQTQYF. In DNA, the CDR3 is TGTGCCAGCAGCACTAGCGGGGGGCAGACCCAGTACTTC. The chain recombines TRBV7-9 with TRBJ2-5; the match to TRBD2 covers 12 bases. Per germline, CDR1 SEHNR and CDR2 FQNEAQ (reference sequence). V dropped 5 bases and J dropped 6; count of bases not matched to a gene: 1. CDR3 size: 13 residues.

This chain connects TRBV5-1 to TRBJ2-5; 8 nucleotides match TRBD2. J gave up 5 bases and V 4 bases, and 7 bases lay outside the gene matches. Germline values: CDR1 SGHRS, CDR2 YFSETQ. This CDR3 has 14 residues. CDR3 nucleotide sequence: TGCGCCAGCAGCCTCACTAGCGGACGCGAGACCCAGTACTTC. It specifies CASSLTSGRETQYF.

The chain carries TRBV7-2 and TRBJ1-1; 7 positions match TRBD1. V gave up 3 bases and J gave up 1 base; unmatched junction bases: 8. The CDR3 sequence is 16 residues long. Germline V gives CDR1 SGHTA, CDR2 FQGNSA. CDR3 sequence: CASSFVGAGGNTEAFF. CDR3 bases: TGTGCCAGCAGCTTTGTAGGGGCAGGGGGGAACACTGAAGCTTTCTTT.

In this sample, this clone turned up a few times. V and J are TRBV9 and TRBJ2-1, with 10 bases that match TRBD2. CDR1 and CDR2 from the germline V gene are SGDLS and YYNGEE. The CDR3 sequence is 14 residues long. With 4 bases clipped from V and 6 bases from J, the junction kept 4 bases outside the gene matches. The CDR3 reads CASSWTSGGNEQFF. The CDR3 DNA sequence: TGTGCCAGCAGCTGGACTAGCGGTGGCAATGAGCAGTTCTTC. The variable domain in full, completed from reference TRBV9 and TRBJ2-1, reads DSGVTQTPKHLITATGQRVTLRCSPRSGDLSVYWYQQSLDQGLQFLIQYYNGEERAKGNILERFSAQQFPDLHSELNLSSLELGDSALYFCASSWTSGGNEQFFGPGTRLTVL.

The V gene is TRBV25-1, the J gene TRBJ2-7; 9 nucleotides line up with TRBD1. Germline CDR1 and CDR2: MGHDK and SYGVNS. Trimming at V came to 6 bases and at J to 1 base, leaving 10 bases not matched to a gene. The CDR3 spans 16 residues. The CDR3 nucleotides are TGTGCCAGCAGCCCCGAGGGTGGGACAGGGTCCTACGAGCAGTACTTC. This encodes CASSPEGGTGSYEQYF.

This clone has only one observation. J is TRBJ2-7 and V is TRBV4-2; D unresolved. Trimming cost V 0 bases and J 0 bases, with 9 bases left between them. The CDR3 covers 15 residues. Germline V gene sequence: CDR1 LGHNA, CDR2 YNFKEQ. In nucleotides, the CDR3 is TGTGCCAGCAGCCAAGAGGCAGGCAGCTCCTACGAGCAGTACTTC. Translating it yields CASSQEAGSSYEQYF.

This chain joins TRBV5-6 and TRBJ1-6; a possible D gene is TRBD1 (5 bases). With 3 bases removed from V and 7 bases from J, the gap between germline ends came to 14 bases. The CDR3 has 15 residues. CDR1 and CDR2 (germline): SGHDT, YYEEEE. The CDR3 region is CASSWRSGGNSPLHF. The CDR3 nucleotides read TGTGCCAGCAGCTGGAGGTCGGGGGGGAATTCACCCCTCCACTTT.